Listed below are T cell receptor beta chains from one sample, sequenced in a study of T cells in Graves' hyperthyroidism and ophthalmopathy. Via MiXCR, TCRdb re-called the multiplex PCR reads, giving one row per CDR3 protein. The sample includes roughly 740,000 distinct CDR3 sequences, about 15% of them seen just once. Input material: blood. These receptors all stem from a man younger than 35 with Graves' hyperthyroidism. The CDR3 runs from the conserved cysteine through the conserved F or W. Each record gives: V gene, clone size, J gene, D gene, CDR3 DNA, CDR3 protein. D genes are given only for firm matches. The size entry is marked missing in some rows and otherwise reads once, few, many or a size class.

v_call: TRBV5-8
clone_size: many
j_call: TRBJ2-7
d_call: TRBD1
cdr3_nt: TGTGCCAGCAGCCCAGGGGCAGGGGGCCCCGACGAGCAGTACTTC
cdr3_aa: CASSPGAGGPDEQYF

v_call: TRBV6-5
clone_size: few
j_call: TRBJ2-6
d_call: -
cdr3_nt: TGTGCCAGCAGTTACTCATCGGAATGGGGGCTTGGGGCCAACGTCCTGACTTTC
cdr3_aa: CASSYSSEWGLGANVLTF

v_call: TRBV4-1
clone_size: many
j_call: TRBJ2-7
d_call: -
cdr3_nt: TGCGCCAGCAGCCAAGATCAGGGCTACGAGCAGTACTTC
cdr3_aa: CASSQDQGYEQYF

v_call: TRBV2
clone_size: many
j_call: TRBJ2-7
d_call: -
cdr3_nt: TGTGCCGGCATGAAGGACAGTCTTTCCTACGAGCAGTACTTC
cdr3_aa: CAGMKDSLSYEQYF

v_call: TRBV12-3/TRBV12-4
clone_size: -
j_call: TRBJ2-7
d_call: -
cdr3_nt: TGTGCCAGCAGTTTAGTAGTATCCCGTACAGCCGTTTCCCACGAGCAGTACTTC
cdr3_aa: CASSLVVSRTAVSHEQYF

v_call: TRBV7-9
clone_size: -
j_call: TRBJ2-1
d_call: -
cdr3_nt: TGTGCCAGCAGCTTAGTAACGGGAGCTCGGTATGAGCAGTTCTTC
cdr3_aa: CASSLVTGARYEQFF

v_call: TRBV29-1
clone_size: -
j_call: TRBJ2-3
d_call: TRBD2
cdr3_nt: TGCAGCGTTGAAAAGCGGGAACGCACAGATACGCAGTATTTT
cdr3_aa: CSVEKRERTDTQYF

v_call: TRBV15
clone_size: few
j_call: TRBJ2-7
d_call: -
cdr3_nt: TGTGCCACCAGCAGAAAATCCCCCTGGGGATTCTACGAGCAGTACTTC
cdr3_aa: CATSRKSPWGFYEQYF

v_call: TRBV11-3
clone_size: many
j_call: TRBJ2-6
d_call: TRBD1
cdr3_nt: TGTGCCAGCGGCCCCAACAGGGGATCCTTGTACGTCCTGACTTTC
cdr3_aa: CASGPNRGSLYVLTF

v_call: TRBV7-9
clone_size: -
j_call: TRBJ2-1
d_call: TRBD2
cdr3_nt: TGTGCCAGCAGCTTAGTACTAGCGGGGGTATACTCCTACAATGAGCAGTTCTTC
cdr3_aa: CASSLVLAGVYSYNEQFF

v_call: TRBV4-3
clone_size: -
j_call: TRBJ1-5
d_call: TRBD1
cdr3_nt: TGCGCCAGCAGCCAACGACAGGGTTGGAATCAGCCCCAGCATTTT
cdr3_aa: CASSQRQGWNQPQHF

v_call: TRBV5-1
clone_size: -
j_call: TRBJ2-5
d_call: -
cdr3_nt: TGCGCCAGCAGCTTGGGCGTGGGAGACCATGGGTCGGAGACCCAGTACTTC
cdr3_aa: CASSLGVGDHGSETQYF

v_call: TRBV28
clone_size: many
j_call: TRBJ1-1
d_call: -
cdr3_nt: TGTGCCAGCAGTTTACGGTTCTCTGAAGCTTTCTTT
cdr3_aa: CASSLRFSEAFF